The table lists the clone carrying this T cell receptor beta chain with a few counts. Gene names follow the mouse nomenclature. Read sequence stops 1 residue before the CDR3 end, and the germline J gene provides the missing end. Sequencing used immunoSEQ multiplex PCR; TCRdb keeps in-frame clones, though not all of them. This sample has 8,500 to 9,000 clones, with 40% to 45% found just once. Time point specified: mouse harvest day 7 after allogeneic transplant. The graft held 10^6 splenic CD5+ T cells and 10^7 T-cell-depleted bone marrow cells. The germline V and J ends were trimmed by 0 bases and 2 bases, with 7 bases remaining between them. This CDR3 is built from 14 residues. Germline CDR1 NNHNN, CDR2 SYGAGS (reference sequence). This sample was taken from a study of tissue T cells after allogeneic stem cell transplantation.

Material: skin. The J gene is TRBJ2-5, the V gene TRBV13-2; D possibly corresponds to TRBD1 (5 bases). The sequence derives from a female BALB/c mouse given C57BL/6 T cells with graft-versus-host disease after an allogeneic hematopoietic cell transplant. CDR3 residues: CASGDGTFQDTQYF. CDR3 bases read: TGTGCCAGCGGTGATGGGACATTCCAAGACACCCAGTAC.